One and the same sample provided the 27 T cell receptor beta chains below, sequenced in a study of Graves' ophthalmopathy and Graves' hyperthyroidism. RNA transcripts served as template for amplifying TCR beta CDR3 sequences. First-round RT-PCR relied on HTBI primers, and a second-round multiplex PCR came next. MiXCR, run by TCRdb on the multiplex PCR reads, gives a single entry per CDR3 protein. The profile shows approximately 210,000 distinct CDR3 sequences, roughly 27% of them singletons. The material sequenced was peripheral blood. Receptors were obtained from a man aged 50-60 years with Graves' ophthalmopathy.

Worth noting for this clonotype: A read error is possible here, since a much larger clone lies one base away. The chain is built from TRBV19 and TRBJ2-2; no clear D. The CDR3 contains 12 residues. Germline-derived CDR1 and CDR2 are LNHDA and SQIVND (reference sequence). Written as DNA, the CDR3 is TGTTCCAGTAATCCTTCCACCGGGGAGCTGTTTTTT. Amino acids: CSSNPSTGELFF.

This clonotype showed up just a few times. CDR3 nucleotide sequence: TGTGCCAGCAGCCGCCTCTTAGATACAGCTAACTATGGCTACACCTTC. As protein: CASSRLLDTANYGYTF. The rearrangement joins TRBV12-3 or TRBV12-4 to TRBJ1-2; D is undetermined. V was trimmed by 6 bases and J by 0 bases, leaving 17 bases between them. CDR3 length: 16 amino acids.

This clonotype has ten or more counts. This chain connects TRBV9 to TRBJ2-7, with 13 nucleotides matching TRBD2. V shed 4 bases, J shed 5 bases, and the junction held 9 bases outside the gene matches. The V gene's germline CDR1 is SGDLS and CDR2 YYNGEE. The CDR3 length is 16 residues. The CDR3 DNA sequence: TGTGCCAGCAGCCCATGGGGGACTAGCGGGAACAACGAGCAGTACTTC. The encoded protein is CASSPWGTSGNNEQYF. Together with reference TRBV9 and TRBJ2-7, the CDR3 gives the full variable domain: DSGVTQTPKHLITATGQRVTLRCSPRSGDLSVYWYQQSLDQGLQFLIQYYNGEERAKGNILERFSAQQFPDLHSELNLSSLELGDSALYFCASSPWGTSGNNEQYFGPGTRLTVT.

This clonotype was counted ten times or more. The V and J genes are TRBV6-1 and TRBJ2-7; 12 bases match TRBD2. In germline, CDR1 is MNHNS, CDR2 SASEGT. V shed 6 bases and J 6 bases; nucleotides not matched to a gene: 9. This CDR3 contains 15 residues. For the CDR3, the DNA is TGTGCCAGCAGACCGACTAGCGGGGGACCCTTCGAGCAGTACTTC. It translates to CASRPTSGGPFEQYF.

V and J are TRBV7-6 and TRBJ2-7, with D unclear. The germline CDR1 and CDR2 sequences are SGHVS and FNYEAQ. The CDR3 is 12 residues long. V was shortened by 2 bases and J by 7 bases, with 9 bases between the two germline ends. CDR3 protein: CASSLWGREQYF. CDR3 coding DNA: TGTGCCAGCAGCTTATGGGGTCGGGAGCAGTACTTC.

This clonotype was recorded at least ten times. The chain carries TRBV6-2 or TRBV6-3 and TRBJ2-2; D is possibly TRBD1 or TRBD2 (5 bases each). Trimming removed 2 bases from V and 4 bases from J, with 8 bases in between. The CDR3 has 14 amino acids. The germline V gene encodes CDR1 MNHEY and CDR2 SVGEGT. The CDR3 spells CASSYGGVTGELFF. CDR3 in DNA: TGTGCCAGCAGTTACGGGGGAGTCACCGGGGAGCTGTTTTTT.

This clonotype was detected ten times or more. The V and J genes are TRBV6-1 and TRBJ2-7; the D gene is possibly TRBD1 (5 bases). Germline-derived CDR1 and CDR2 are MNHNS and SASEGT. V gave up 6 bases and J gave up 2 bases, with 17 bases separating them. This CDR3 contains 15 residues. The CDR3 spells CASRDAGWSTYEQYF. DNA of the CDR3: TGTGCCAGCAGGGATGCAGGGTGGTCCACCTACGAGCAGTACTTC.

This clonotype was found many times. This chain connects TRBV6-5 to TRBJ1-2; D might be TRBD1 (6 bases). The germline gives CDR1 MNHEY, CDR2 SVGAGI. V gave up 6 bases and J gave up 5 bases, with 13 bases separating them. The CDR3 is 13 amino acids. CDR3 DNA sequence: TGTGCCAGCAGGCGGGGGGCGCGGTATGGCTACACCTTC. Encoded protein: CASRRGARYGYTF.

The chain has TRBV6-1 and TRBJ1-2; D call uncertain. Germline V gene sequence: CDR1 MNHNS, CDR2 SASEGT. The V gene lost 4 bases and the J gene lost 4 bases, with 7 bases spanning the gap. The CDR3 has 12 amino acids. DNA of the CDR3: TGTGCCAGCAGTGTTAACAGCTATGGCTACACCTTC. Translated: CASSVNSYGYTF.

At least ten counts were recorded for this clonotype. The chain joins TRBV20-1 to TRBJ1-3, with D possibly matching TRBD1 (6 bases). V gave up 6 bases and J gave up 0 bases, with 12 bases separating them. CDR3 size: 14 residues. Germline V gene sequence: CDR1 DFQATT, CDR2 SNEGSKA (reference sequence). This CDR3 reads CSATEGVSGNTIYF. The DNA for the CDR3 is TGCAGTGCCACGGAGGGGGTCTCTGGAAACACCATATATTTT.

The rearrangement links TRBV12-3 or TRBV12-4 to TRBJ2-7, with D hard to call. CDR3 length: 13 amino acids. Deletions cut 6 bases from V and 2 bases from J, with 11 bases between. CDR3: CASSFAAAYEQYF. The CDR3 DNA reads TGTGCCAGCAGCTTCGCGGCGGCCTACGAGCAGTACTTC.

This clonotype was found many times. This chain joins TRBV18 and TRBJ1-2; D not certain. Trimming cost V 6 bases and J 8 bases, with 13 bases left between them. This CDR3 has 12 residues. Germline CDR1 KGHSH, CDR2 LQKENI. This chain's CDR3 is CASSSTHDGYTF. The CDR3 DNA reads as TGTGCCAGCTCGTCGACACACGACGGCTACACCTTC.

This clonotype was detected ten times or more. The chain recombines TRBV5-1 with TRBJ2-7; the D gene is possibly TRBD1 (6 bases). Germline V lookup: CDR1 SGHRS, CDR2 YFSETQ. This CDR3 comprises 14 residues. The V end lost 0 bases, the J end lost 5 bases, and 12 bases lay between the germline ends. DNA for the CDR3: TGCGCCAGCAGCTTGGGACCAGGGGCGGACGAGCAGTACTTC. Its translation: CASSLGPGADEQYF.

Concerning this clonotype: The CDR3 does not end in the conserved phenylalanine or tryptophan, so this is likely a read error. This chain connects TRBV7-3 to TRBJ2-4; D gene unclear. The CDR3 has 12 amino acids. CDR1 and CDR2 (germline): SGHTA, FQGTGA. This CDR3 is CASSPARDIQYL. Written as DNA, the CDR3 is TGCGCCAGCAGCCCCGCACGGGACATTCAGTACCTC.

The chain employs TRBV7-2 and TRBJ2-7; possible D gene TRBD2, 5 bases. Germline V gene data show CDR1 as SGHTA and CDR2 as FQGNSA. The CDR3 is made up of 13 amino acids. With 3 bases removed from V and 1 base from J, the gap between germline ends came to 7 bases. This CDR3 reads CASSLERSYEQYF. CDR3 DNA sequence: TGTGCCAGCAGCTTGGAGCGGTCCTACGAGCAGTACTTC. Together with reference TRBV7-2 and TRBJ2-7, the CDR3 gives the full variable domain: GAGVSQSPSNKVTEKGKDVELRCDPISGHTALYWYRQSLGQGLEFLIYFQGNSAPDKSGLPSDRFSAERTGGSVSTLTIQRTQQEDSAVYLCASSLERSYEQYFGPGTRLTVT.

In this sample, this clonotype turned up many times. J is TRBJ2-7 and V is TRBV27; D gene uncertain. Trimming stripped 5 bases from V and 0 bases from J, with 17 bases between. Germline lookup yields CDR1 MNHEY and CDR2 SMNVEV (reference sequence). CDR3 size: 16 residues. CDR3 in amino acids: CASSPSVGLSSYEQYF. The CDR3 nucleotides are TGTGCCAGCAGTCCGAGCGTCGGGCTGAGCTCCTACGAGCAGTACTTC.

This CDR3 is CASSEARGNYGYTF. The DNA of the CDR3 is TGTGCCAGCAGTGAAGCGCGGGGGAACTATGGCTACACCTTC. The J gene is TRBJ1-2, the V gene TRBV2; a possible D gene is TRBD1 (5 bases). The CDR3 totals 14 residues. The germline gives CDR1 SNHLY, CDR2 FYNNEI. V was trimmed by 0 bases and J by 2 bases, leaving 7 bases between them.

This clonotype has at least ten counts. The chain has TRBV12-3 or TRBV12-4 and TRBJ2-5; no firm D call. The CDR3 extends over 14 amino acids. The ends were cut back, 7 bases at V and 5 bases at J, with 17 bases in the middle. The DNA for the CDR3 is TGTGCCAGCACCCACGAGTTAGGGAAGGAGACCCAGTACTTC. The encoded protein is CASTHELGKETQYF.

This clonotype was recorded many times. V is TRBV12-3 or TRBV12-4 and J is TRBJ1-2, with D hard to call. V gave up 0 bases and J gave up 5 bases, with 16 bases separating them. This CDR3 region has 16 residues. The CDR3 sequence is CASSLARGWVLYGYTF. CDR3 in DNA: TGTGCCAGCAGTTTAGCGCGGGGATGGGTACTATATGGCTACACCTTC.

CDR3 in amino acids: CATSGGLAVEETQYF. In DNA form, the CDR3 reads TGTGCCACCAGCGGCGGACTAGCAGTCGAAGAGACCCAGTACTTC. The rearrangement links TRBV15 to TRBJ2-5, with 8 bases that match TRBD2. Unmatched junction bases numbered 8, after V lost 5 bases and J lost 3 bases. Germline-derived CDR1 and CDR2 are LNHNV and YYDKDF (reference sequence). The CDR3 spans 15 residues.

V gene TRBV6-1 combines with J gene TRBJ2-6; TRBD1 matches 8 bases. The CDR3 spans 15 residues. CDR1 is MNHNS and CDR2 is SASEGT in the germline V gene. V gave up 8 bases and J gave up 0 bases; unmatched junction bases: 3. The CDR3 here is CASRTGRSGANVLTF. The DNA of the CDR3 is TGTGCCAGCCGGACAGGGCGCTCTGGGGCCAACGTCCTGACTTTC.

This clonotype has a count of ten or more. The rearrangement joins TRBV15 to TRBJ1-1; TRBD1 is a possible D gene (6 bases). Trimming removed 0 bases at V and 0 bases at J, with 17 bases between. Per germline, CDR1 LNHNV and CDR2 YYDKDF (reference sequence). This CDR3 is built from 18 residues. Here the CDR3 reads CATSRDRAADRMNTEAFF. The CDR3 DNA sequence: TGTGCCACCAGCAGAGATCGGGCCGCGGACAGAATGAACACTGAAGCTTTCTTT.

This clonotype was observed many times. The CDR3 coding sequence is TGTGCCAGCAGCAAGGACCAAAACTACGAGCAGTACTTC. The encoded protein is CASSKDQNYEQYF. This chain connects TRBV7-3 to TRBJ2-7, with D uncertain. V dropped 5 bases and J dropped 3 bases, with 11 bases sitting between them. CDR3 length: 13 residues. The germline V gene encodes CDR1 SGHTA and CDR2 FQGTGA.

The genes are TRBV2 and TRBJ2-2, with D perhaps TRBD1 (5 bases). There are 13 residues in the CDR3. Germline assignment: CDR1 SNHLY and CDR2 FYNNEI. Trimming pared 5 bases from V and 7 bases from J, leaving 11 bases between. The CDR3 loop reads CASSLGLNGELFF. CDR3 sequence (DNA): TGTGCCAGCAGTCTGGGGCTCAACGGGGAGCTGTTTTTT.

This clonotype has at least ten counts. J is TRBJ1-5 and V is TRBV6-1; D ambiguous. Trimming cost V 4 bases and J 0 bases, with 16 bases left between them. The CDR3 runs 17 residues. Germline lookup yields CDR1 MNHNS and CDR2 SASEGT. The CDR3 nucleotides are TGTGCCAGCAGTGGGGCGGTCGGAGTTTATAGCAATCAGCCCCAGCATTTT. It yields the protein CASSGAVGVYSNQPQHF.

Notes on this clonotype: The junction departs from the called germline gene at one end, perhaps through a read error. The chain has TRBV7-2 and TRBJ1-2; no definite D call. The CDR3 length is 13 residues. The germline gives CDR1 SGHTA, CDR2 FQGNSA. Written as DNA, the CDR3 is TGTGCCAGCAGCTTAAGGGTGAACTGTGGCTACACCTTC. Protein sequence: CASSLRVNCGYTF. Variable domain in full (rest from reference TRBV7-2 and TRBJ1-2): GAGVSQSPSNKVTEKGKDVELRCDPISGHTALYWYRQSLGQGLEFLIYFQGNSAPDKSGLPSDRFSAERTGGSVSTLTIQRTQQEDSAVYLCASSLRVNCGYTFGSGTRLTVV.

This rearrangement joins TRBV12-3 or TRBV12-4 to TRBJ1-2, with D hard to call. V was pared by 6 bases and J by 2 bases, with 10 bases between. CDR3 length: 13 amino acids. CDR3 in amino acids: CASSQTENYGYTF. Written as DNA, the CDR3 is TGTGCCAGCAGCCAGACCGAAAACTATGGCTACACCTTC.